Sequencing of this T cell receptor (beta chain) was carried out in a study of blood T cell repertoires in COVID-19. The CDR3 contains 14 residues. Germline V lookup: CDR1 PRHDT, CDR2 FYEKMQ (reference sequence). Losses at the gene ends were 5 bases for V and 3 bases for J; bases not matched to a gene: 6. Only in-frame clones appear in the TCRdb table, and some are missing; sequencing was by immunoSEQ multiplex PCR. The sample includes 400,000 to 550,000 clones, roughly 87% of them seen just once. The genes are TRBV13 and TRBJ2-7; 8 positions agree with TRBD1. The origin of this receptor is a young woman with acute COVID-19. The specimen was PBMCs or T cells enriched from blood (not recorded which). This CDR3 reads CASSLGQGDYEQYF. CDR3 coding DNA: TGTGCCAGCAGCCTCGGACAGGGCGACTACGAGCAGTACTTC.